This note documents a single TCR beta chain sequence. Antigen unknown. The data are from a study of T cell responses to AZD1222 COVID-19 vaccine. Points from the study as a whole: Clonal diversity was possibly underestimated; the donors were predominantly white British and more often female. Baseline seropositives among AZD1222 recipients totaled only 5 to 7. Elevations in Spike-specific TCR breadth and depth followed administration of two AZD1222 doses.

Sequencing used immunoSEQ multiplex PCR; TCRdb keeps in-frame clones, though not all of them. The data contain 100,000 to 150,000 clones, roughly 90% of them singletons. The germline gives CDR1 MDHEN, CDR2 SYDVKM. The CDR3 length is 16 residues. V dropped 5 bases and J dropped 5; count of bases not matched to a gene: 8. This TCR derives from an adult who received the MenACWY meningococcal vaccine as a control. The sequenced sample was peripheral blood, obtained 28 days after the second dose of the MenACWY control vaccine. V is TRBV28 and J is TRBJ2-2; 10 bases line up with TRBD1. The CDR3 DNA follows: TGTGCCAGCAGTCCCGGACAGGGGGAGGGGACCGGGGAGCTGTTTTTT. Amino acids: CASSPGQGEGTGELFF.